This TCR beta chain was recorded in a study of T cells in Graves' hyperthyroidism and ophthalmopathy. General study results and limits: Stable hyperthyroidism and ophthalmopathy were separated using 13 V-J signatures.

Amplification yielded TCR beta CDR3 regions, with RNA transcripts as the source. The study used the HTBI primer set for a first-round RT-PCR of the TCR CDR3. TCRdb used MiXCR to reprocess the multiplex PCR reads, holding one entry per CDR3 protein. The sample records about 320,000 distinct CDR3 sequences, approximately 17% being singletons. The CDR3 is 15 residues long. CDR1 and CDR2 from the germline V gene are SGHAT and FQNNGV. This clonotype was recorded many times. Its antigen is not known. An end of the junction differs from the germline gene, which may be a read error. This clonotype was obtained from a man younger than 45 with Graves' hyperthyroidism. J is TRBJ1-6 and V is TRBV11-2; TRBD1 aligns across 9 bases. Sequenced: blood. CDR3 region: CASSVDRGDNSPLHF. The CDR3 DNA reads TGTGCCAGCAGCGTAGACAGGGGGGATAATTCACCCCTCCACTTT.